This is a list of T cell receptor beta chains from one sample in a study of identical twins. TCRdb called the 5' RACE reads again in MiXCR, with one record for every CDR3 protein. The sample yields fewer than 550,000 distinct CDR3 sequences, around an eighth seen once. The same sample was also used in a study of yellow fever vaccine responses in identical twins.

The sample consisted of CD4+ T cells sorted from blood. The receptor source for this set is a woman younger than 35 in good health. Both conserved end residues are part of each CDR3. The D gene is left open where the match is weak. Where a row states a size, it is once, few, many or the class of an expanded clone; other rows omit it.

>TRBV7-9|few|NA|TRBJ1-6
CASSLEGQNSPLHF
TGTGCCAGCAGCTTAGAAGGCCAGAATTCACCCCTCCACTTT
>TRBV2|NA|NA|TRBJ2-7
CASRSAPSGEQYF
TGTGCCAGCAGGTCGGCTCCTTCGGGGGAGCAGTACTTC
>TRBV7-3|few|NA|TRBJ2-2
CASSSGVGHTGELFF
TGTGCCAGCAGCTCTGGCGTGGGCCACACCGGGGAGCTGTTTTTT
>TRBV12-3/TRBV12-4|NA|NA|TRBJ2-1
CASSTRAEQFF
TGTGCCAGCAGCACCCGGGCTGAGCAGTTCTTC
>TRBV11-2|few|TRBD1|TRBJ2-4
CASSFPGQVKNIQYF
TGTGCCAGCAGCTTCCCCGGACAGGTCAAAAACATTCAGTACTTC
>TRBV6-5|few|NA|TRBJ2-1
CASSRSDREQFF
TGTGCCAGCAGTAGGTCCGACCGCGAGCAGTTCTTC
>TRBV12-5|NA|TRBD1|TRBJ2-7
CASGLGTGGEQYF
TGTGCTAGTGGTTTGGGGACAGGGGGCGAGCAGTACTTC
>TRBV7-8|NA|TRBD2|TRBJ2-7
CASSSGTSGYTYEQYF
TGTGCCAGCAGCTCTGGGACTAGCGGCTATACCTACGAGCAGTACTTC
>TRBV9|NA|TRBD2|TRBJ2-3
CASSVVASGRDTQYF
TGTGCCAGCAGCGTAGTGGCTAGCGGGAGGGATACGCAGTATTTT
>TRBV6-1|few|TRBD1|TRBJ2-7
CASTNRDSIYEQYF
TGTGCCAGCACTAACCGGGACAGCATCTACGAGCAGTACTTC
>TRBV4-1|NA|NA|TRBJ2-1
CASSHPPGVWTMVQFF
TGCGCCAGCAGCCACCCGCCGGGGGTCTGGACAATGGTGCAGTTCTTC
>TRBV28|NA|TRBD2|TRBJ2-1
CASIAGGERNEQFF
TGTGCCAGCATCGCGGGGGGGGAAAGAAATGAGCAGTTCTTC
>TRBV18|many|NA|TRBJ2-1
CASSQPGAKGEQFF
TGTGCCAGCTCACAACCGGGAGCCAAAGGGGAGCAGTTCTTC
>TRBV29-1|few|NA|TRBJ2-3
CSVTPPFEHTDTQYF
TGCAGCGTTACTCCACCATTTGAACACACAGATACGCAGTATTTT
>TRBV21-1|once|NA|TRBJ2-7
CASSVQGSYGVSYEQYF
TGTGCCAGCAGCGTTCAGGGGTCCTATGGCGTCTCGTACGAGCAGTACTTC
>TRBV12-3/TRBV12-4|few|TRBD2|TRBJ2-1
CASSPAGGLAGVGNEQFF
TGTGCCAGCAGTCCCGCCGGGGGACTAGCGGGGGTGGGTAATGAGCAGTTCTTC
>TRBV15|few|TRBD2|TRBJ2-7
CATSRGTSVSYEQYF
TGTGCCACCAGCAGAGGGACTAGCGTCTCCTACGAGCAGTACTTC
>TRBV7-3|NA|NA|TRBJ1-1
CASSLSPRANTEAFF
TGTGCCAGCAGCTTATCCCCTCGGGCGAACACTGAAGCTTTCTTT
>TRBV11-2|NA|TRBD1|TRBJ2-2
CASSLRDRALGTGELFF
TGTGCCAGCAGCTTAAGGGACAGGGCGTTGGGCACCGGGGAGCTGTTTTTT
>TRBV9|NA|NA|TRBJ2-1
CASSVVGYNEQFF
TGTGCCAGCAGCGTAGTGGGCTACAATGAGCAGTTCTTC
>TRBV2|NA|NA|TRBJ2-3
CASSEVGMGLSSTDTQYF
TGTGCCAGTAGTGAAGTTGGTATGGGACTTTCTAGCACAGATACGCAGTATTTT
>TRBV2|NA|TRBD1|TRBJ1-4
CASRASGTAYEKLFF
TGTGCCAGCAGGGCCTCCGGGACAGCCTACGAAAAACTGTTTTTT
>TRBV29-1|NA|NA|TRBJ2-1
CSGDKTGFNEQFF
TGCAGCGGAGACAAGACAGGATTCAATGAGCAGTTCTTC
>TRBV29-1|many|NA|TRBJ1-1
CSVVPDGKTEAFF
TGCAGCGTTGTCCCGGACGGCAAGACTGAAGCTTTCTTT
>TRBV7-2|NA|TRBD2|TRBJ2-5
CASSLAGLAGAATTQYF
TGTGCCAGCAGCTTAGCGGGACTAGCGGGAGCCGCTACGACCCAGTACTTC
>TRBV29-1|NA|TRBD2|TRBJ2-5
CSVGLTGETQYF
TGCAGCGTGGGACTAACCGGAGAGACCCAGTACTTC
>TRBV6-4|few|TRBD2|TRBJ2-3
CASSLRLAGRSGDTQYF
TGTGCCAGCAGTCTCCGACTAGCGGGCCGGAGCGGAGATACGCAGTATTTT
>TRBV5-1|few|NA|TRBJ2-7
CASSLPGLNSYEQYF
TGCGCCAGCAGCCTACCGGGACTCAACTCCTACGAGCAGTACTTC
>TRBV7-9|few|NA|TRBJ1-2
CASSRSQGMFYTF
TGTGCCAGCAGCCGAAGCCAGGGGATGTTCTACACCTTC
>TRBV5-1|many|NA|TRBJ2-2
CASSLSGAGTGELFF
TGCGCCAGCAGCTTGTCGGGGGCAGGCACCGGGGAGCTGTTTTTT
>TRBV20-1|NA|NA|TRBJ2-3
CSARDMATDTQYF
TGCAGTGCTAGAGATATGGCTACAGATACGCAGTATTTT
>TRBV20-1|few|TRBD2|TRBJ2-1
CSARPILAGVYNEQFF
TGCAGTGCTAGGCCCATCCTAGCGGGAGTCTACAATGAGCAGTTCTTC
>TRBV10-3|NA|NA|TRBJ2-3
CAMTSEADTQYF
TGTGCCATGACCTCGGAGGCAGATACGCAGTATTTT
>TRBV28|few|TRBD1|TRBJ2-5
CASSHDRGGQETQYF
TGTGCCAGCAGTCACGACAGGGGGGGCCAAGAGACCCAGTACTTC
>TRBV18|NA|TRBD2|TRBJ2-7
CASSPLASGSVYEQYF
TGTGCCAGCTCACCACTCGCTAGCGGGAGCGTCTACGAGCAGTACTTC
>TRBV6-2/TRBV6-3|once|TRBD1|TRBJ2-1
CASRLWGQGRNEQFF
TGTGCCAGCAGACTGTGGGGACAGGGGCGGAATGAGCAGTTCTTC
>TRBV12-3/TRBV12-4|many|TRBD1|TRBJ1-6
CASSFGTGDSPLHF
TGTGCCAGCAGTTTTGGGACAGGGGATTCACCCCTCCACTTT
>TRBV27|NA|NA|TRBJ2-7
CACWDQGGREQYF
TGTGCCTGCTGGGACCAGGGAGGCAGGGAGCAGTACTTC